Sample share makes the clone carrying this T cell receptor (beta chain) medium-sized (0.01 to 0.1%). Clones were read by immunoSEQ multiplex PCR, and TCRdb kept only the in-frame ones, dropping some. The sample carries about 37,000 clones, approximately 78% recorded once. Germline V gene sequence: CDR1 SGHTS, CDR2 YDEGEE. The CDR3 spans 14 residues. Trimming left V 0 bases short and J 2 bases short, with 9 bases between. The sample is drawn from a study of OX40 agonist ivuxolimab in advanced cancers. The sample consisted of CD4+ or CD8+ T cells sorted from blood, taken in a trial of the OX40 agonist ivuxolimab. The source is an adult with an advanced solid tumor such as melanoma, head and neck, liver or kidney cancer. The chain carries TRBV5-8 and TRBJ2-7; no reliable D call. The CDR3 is CASSLEGITYEQYF. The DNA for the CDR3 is TGTGCCAGCAGCTTGGAAGGCATCACCTACGAGCAGTACTTC.